This T cell receptor beta chain was identified in a study of early T cells in non-severe SARS-CoV-2 infection. On the study more broadly: Unsorted whole-blood RNA was sequenced in bulk, leaving chains unpaired.

The CDR3 consists of 14 residues. CDR1 and CDR2 from the germline V gene are SEHNR and FQNEAQ (reference sequence). Germline trimming cut 5 bases from V and 8 bases from J; bases unmatched to any gene: 5. This clonotype was counted a few times. Via MiXCR, TCRdb re-called the 5' RACE reads, giving one row per CDR3 protein. The sample holds about 130,000 distinct CDR3 sequences; 15% are singletons and the top ten take 20% to 25%. The V gene is TRBV7-9, the J gene TRBJ1-6; 8 nucleotides match TRBD1. The specimen was whole blood. The clonotype comes from an adult who was a healthcare worker with PCR-confirmed SARS-CoV-2 infection or an uninfected control (not recorded which). The CDR3 coding sequence is TGTGCCAGCAGCGCAGGACAGGGCTATTCACCCCTCCACTTT. Translation gives CASSAGQGYSPLHF.